Included here is one T cell receptor (beta chain) sequence, with context. Its antigen remains unidentified. This record belongs to a study of T cell responses to AZD1222 COVID-19 vaccine. Broader study findings: Females made up more of the donors, who were largely white British, and clonal diversity may have come out too low. With dominance at 160-218 and 743-854, vaccine-associated CD4 TCRs spanned spike. Seropositive AZD1222 recipients at baseline numbered only six or seven. The study sampled repertoires only after the peak T cell response.

Here immunoSEQ multiplex PCR was the method, and the copy in TCRdb shows in-frame clones only, minus some. The sample shows around 100,000 clones, around 94% of them seen only once. This CDR3 comprises 13 residues. V was shortened by 0 bases and J by 7 bases, with 7 bases between the two germline ends. Germline V gene data show CDR1 as SGHRS and CDR2 as YFSETQ. The input for sequencing was peripheral blood, taken on day 0 of AZD1222 vaccination. This clonotype was sampled from an adult in good health. The chain couples TRBV5-1 to TRBJ2-2; D ambiguous. The CDR3 DNA reads TGCGCCAGCAGCTTGGGGGGTTACGGGGAGCTGTTTTTT. Translating it yields CASSLGGYGELFF.